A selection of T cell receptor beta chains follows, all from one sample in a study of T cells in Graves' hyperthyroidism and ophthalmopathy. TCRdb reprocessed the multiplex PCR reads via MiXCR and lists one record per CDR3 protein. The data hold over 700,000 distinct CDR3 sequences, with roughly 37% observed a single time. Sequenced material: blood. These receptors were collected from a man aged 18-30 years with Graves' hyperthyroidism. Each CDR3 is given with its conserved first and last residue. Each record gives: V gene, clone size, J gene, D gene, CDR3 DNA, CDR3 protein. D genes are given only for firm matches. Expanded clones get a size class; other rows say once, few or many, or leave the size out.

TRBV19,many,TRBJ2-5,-,TGTGCCAGTAGTTTGTGGGACCAAGAGACCCAGTACTTC,CASSLWDQETQYF
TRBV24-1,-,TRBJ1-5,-,TGTGCCACCAGTGATTATCGGGAGGATCAGCCCCAGCATTTT,CATSDYREDQPQHF
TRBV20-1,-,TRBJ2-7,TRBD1,TGCAGTGCTCGTAGGACAGGGCCTTACGAGCAGTACTTC,CSARRTGPYEQYF
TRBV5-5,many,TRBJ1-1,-,TGTGCCAGCCTAACCATGATGAACACTGAAGCTTTCTTT,CASLTMMNTEAFF
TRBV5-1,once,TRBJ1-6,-,TGCGCCAGCAGCTTGGGTGGCGGTTGGCTCGGTTCACCCCTCCACTTT,CASSLGGGWLGSPLHF
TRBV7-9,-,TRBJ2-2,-,TGTGCCAGCAGCTGGCTACGGCTTTTCACCGGGGAGCTGTTTTTT,CASSWLRLFTGELFF
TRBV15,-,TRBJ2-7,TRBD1,TGTGCCACCAGCAGAGATCTTGAAACAGGGGAACGCAGCGAGCAGTACTTC,CATSRDLETGERSEQYF
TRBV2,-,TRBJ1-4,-,TGTGCCAGCTCCACACGGGAGGCGAAACTGTTTTTT,CASSTREAKLFF
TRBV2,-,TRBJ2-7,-,TGTGCCAGCAGTGAGGCTCGTGGGTCCACCTACGAGCAGTACTTC,CASSEARGSTYEQYF
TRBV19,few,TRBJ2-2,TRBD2,TGTGCCAGTAGTAAGGGTCTAGCGGGAGTCACCGGGGAGCTGTTTTTT,CASSKGLAGVTGELFF
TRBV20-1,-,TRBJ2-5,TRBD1,TGCAGTGCTCTCACCGGGACAGGGTGGAGAGAGACCCAGTACTTC,CSALTGTGWRETQYF
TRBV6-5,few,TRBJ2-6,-,TGTGCCAGCAGTGAAAGGGGCATCTCTGGGGCCAACGTCCTGACTTTC,CASSERGISGANVLTF
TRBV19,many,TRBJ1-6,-,TGTGCCAGTAGTCCGTACAGTAGCTCCTATAATTCACCCCTCCACTTT,CASSPYSSSYNSPLHF